The T cell receptor (beta chain) under discussion was sequenced for a study of cytomegalovirus exposure and HLA in healthy donors. Study conclusions and caveats: The study flagged 150 to 200 TCR beta chains as cytomegalovirus-associated. The sole available immune exposure information was CMV serostatus. Previous analysis showed most TCR beta V segments were productive about 87% or about 30% of the time.

60 Vbeta and 13 Jbeta primers were used in PCR. Profiled with immunoSEQ multiplex PCR; TCRdb holds only in-frame clones, not every one. The sample contains about 160,000 clones, roughly 80% of which appear only once. A note on this clone: Its target is not known.

This CDR3 has 15 amino acids. V was pared by 4 bases and J by 5 bases, with 10 bases of the junction left unmatched. From germline, CDR1 is MGHRA and CDR2 YSYEKL. The gene calls are TRBV4-1 and TRBJ2-7; 8 positions match TRBD2. The origin of this receptor is a man aged 50-60 years in good health and CMV-seropositive. Sequencing was performed on PBMCs. This chain's CDR3 is CASSLPGGKVNEQYF. The CDR3 nucleotides read TGCGCCAGCAGCCTACCGGGAGGGAAGGTTAACGAGCAGTACTTC.